This T cell receptor beta chain was sequenced in a study of response to subunit inactivated influenza vaccine. Study observations and caveats: After each seasonal influenza vaccination, few new T cells are recruited, the authors suggested.

TCRdb re-analysed the RT-PCR reads in MiXCR, keeping a single row per CDR3 protein. The table records over 750,000 distinct CDR3 sequences, 21% of them present only once. Note on this clonotype: What it binds is unknown.

The germline gives CDR1 MNHEY, CDR2 SVGEGT. V lost 6 bases and J lost 7, with 10 bases in between. The CDR3 is 12 amino acids. This receptor was obtained from a man between 45 and 60 years old who received an inactivated influenza vaccine. This sequence joins TRBV6-2 or TRBV6-3 and TRBJ2-1; the D is unclear. The sample here was PBMCs from blood, taken 4 to 6 days after vaccination. CDR3 DNA: TGTGCCAGCAGCTACGCGTGGAATGAGCAGTTCTTC. Translation: CASSYAWNEQFF.